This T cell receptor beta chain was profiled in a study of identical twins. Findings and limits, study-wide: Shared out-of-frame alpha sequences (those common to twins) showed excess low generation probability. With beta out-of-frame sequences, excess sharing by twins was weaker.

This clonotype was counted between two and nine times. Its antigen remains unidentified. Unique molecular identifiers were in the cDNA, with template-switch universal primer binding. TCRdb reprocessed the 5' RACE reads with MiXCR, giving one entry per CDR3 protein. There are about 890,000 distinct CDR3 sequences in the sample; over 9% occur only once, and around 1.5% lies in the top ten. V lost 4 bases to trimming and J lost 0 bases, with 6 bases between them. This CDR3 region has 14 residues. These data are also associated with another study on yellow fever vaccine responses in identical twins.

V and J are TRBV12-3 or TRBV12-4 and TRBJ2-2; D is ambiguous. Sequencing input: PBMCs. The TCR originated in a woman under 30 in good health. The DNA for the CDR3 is TGTGCCAGCAGTTACGAAACGAACACCGGGGAGCTGTTTTTT. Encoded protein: CASSYETNTGELFF.